These 26 T cell receptor beta chains were all obtained from the same sample, sequenced in a study of OX40 agonist ivuxolimab in advanced cancers. This table comes from immunoSEQ multiplex PCR, and its TCRdb copy is limited to in-frame clones, with some not included. The data hold roughly 80,000 clones, with approximately 86% observed a single time. The sequencing here drew on CD4+ or CD8+ T cells sorted from blood, taken in a trial of the OX40 agonist ivuxolimab. The receptors here all came from an adult with an advanced solid tumor such as melanoma, head and neck, liver or kidney cancer.

The chain has TRBV7-2 and TRBJ2-1; D might be TRBD2 (5 bases). CDR3 length: 15 amino acids. Germline CDR1 is SGHTA and CDR2 is FQGNSA. Trimming took 7 bases from V and 4 from J, leaving 17 bases between them. CDR3 region: CASNPRAGLYNEQFF. The CDR3 coding sequence is TGTGCCAGCAACCCCCGGGCGGGCCTTTACAATGAGCAGTTCTTC.

J is TRBJ1-2 and V is TRBV6-1, with 9 nucleotides matching TRBD1. Unmatched junction bases numbered 5, after V lost 5 bases and J lost 4 bases. The length of the CDR3 is 14 residues. The V gene's germline CDR1 is MNHNS and CDR2 SASEGT. Here the CDR3 DNA reads TGTGCCAGCAGTTGGGGACAGGGAGTCTATGGCTACACCTTC. It encodes CASSWGQGVYGYTF.

V usage is TRBV28 and J usage is TRBJ2-1; possibly TRBD1 or TRBD2 for D (5 bases each). CDR3 length: 15 residues. The ends were cut back, 6 bases at V and 4 bases at J, with 16 bases in the middle. CDR1 MDHEN and CDR2 SYDVKM come from the germline V gene. For the CDR3, the DNA is TGTGCCAGCAGACGGGACCCTAGTGAATACAATGAGCAGTTCTTC. Residues: CASRRDPSEYNEQFF.

The chain links TRBV7-9 to TRBJ2-7; 7 bases line up with TRBD2. Germline assignment: CDR1 SEHNR and CDR2 FQNEAQ (reference sequence). V lost 2 bases and J lost 2; bases outside the gene matches: 6. The CDR3 sequence is 15 residues long. CDR3 amino acids: CASSLSASGTYEQYF. CDR3 DNA sequence: TGTGCCAGCAGCTTATCCGCTAGCGGAACCTACGAGCAGTACTTC.

This rearrangement joins TRBV5-4 to TRBJ2-1, with TRBD2 identical over 8 bases. This CDR3 is 15 amino acids long. Germline CDR1 reads SGHNT; CDR2 reads YYREEE (reference sequence). V gave up 0 bases and J gave up 9 bases; unmatched junction bases: 8. CDR3: CASSLGVASGGEQFF. The CDR3 region has the DNA TGTGCCAGCAGCTTGGGGGTCGCAAGCGGGGGTGAGCAGTTCTTC.

The CDR3 loop is CASSPTGDGIYGYTF. The CDR3, as DNA: TGTGCCAGCAGCCCGACAGGGGACGGAATCTATGGCTACACCTTC. The chain carries TRBV4-2 and TRBJ1-2, with 8 bases that match TRBD1. CDR1 LGHNA and CDR2 YNFKEQ come from the germline V gene. V lost 4 bases, J lost 4 bases, and 8 bases stayed unmatched. The length of the CDR3 is 15 residues.

The chain couples TRBV6-5 to TRBJ2-6, with TRBD2 as a possible D gene (5 bases). The CDR3 runs to 16 residues. Trimming removed 2 bases from V and 4 bases from J, with 12 bases in between. Germline V lookup: CDR1 MNHEY, CDR2 SVGAGI. CDR3 sequence: CASSYGERTGANVLTF. The CDR3 coding sequence is TGTGCCAGCAGTTACGGGGAGCGAACAGGGGCCAACGTCCTGACTTTC.

The CDR3 DNA sequence: TGCAGCGTTGAAGATAGTAAAGGGACCCTCGCGAACACTGAAGCTTTCTTT. Protein product: CSVEDSKGTLANTEAFF. V gene TRBV29-1 combines with J gene TRBJ1-1, with TRBD1 as a possible D gene (5 bases). Trimming stripped 0 bases from V and 1 base from J, with 18 bases between. This CDR3 has 17 amino acids. CDR1 is SQVTM, CDR2 ANQGSEA, per germline.

This clone was seen only a few times. The CDR3 bases are TGCGCCAGCAGCCAAGTAATTTCAGGAGCGGGGGGCACCTACGAGCAGTACTTC. Amino acids: CASSQVISGAGGTYEQYF. The chain links TRBV4-3 to TRBJ2-7; 9 bases are shared with TRBD2. The CDR3 has 18 amino acids. With V trimmed by 1 base and J by 2 bases, 12 bases remained unmatched. Germline values: CDR1 LGHNA, CDR2 YSLEER.

The CDR3 here is CATLQGPLNTEAFF. The CDR3 region has the DNA TGTGCCACCCTCCAGGGACCTCTGAACACTGAAGCTTTCTTT. The rearrangement joins TRBV6-1 to TRBJ1-1, with D tentatively TRBD1 (5 bases). Germline V gives CDR1 MNHNS, CDR2 SASEGT. V lost 10 bases, J lost 0 bases, and 15 bases lay in between. CDR3 size: 14 residues.

The gene calls are TRBV14 and TRBJ1-1; D might be TRBD1 (6 bases). The V gene's germline CDR1 is SGHDN and CDR2 FVKESK. V lost 1 base and J lost 4, with 13 bases in between. The length of the CDR3 is 15 residues. Here the CDR3 DNA reads TGTGCCAGCAGCCAAGGGTACAGGGTCGGCACTGAAGCTTTCTTT. Translating gives CASSQGYRVGTEAFF.

The J gene is TRBJ2-1, the V gene TRBV5-1; 15 bases are a match to TRBD2. This CDR3 spans 18 amino acids. Trimming at V came to 4 bases and at J to 1 base, leaving 6 bases not matched to a gene. Germline-derived CDR1 and CDR2 are SGHRS and YFSETQ. The CDR3 reads CASSLGLAGGGSYNEQFF. CDR3 nucleotides: TGCGCCAGCAGCCTGGGACTAGCGGGAGGAGGGTCCTACAATGAGCAGTTCTTC.

The gene calls are TRBV18 and TRBJ1-4, with D uncertain. The CDR3 is made up of 16 amino acids. V lost 3 bases and J 1 base, leaving 12 bases between the germline ends. Germline V CDR1 and CDR2: KGHSH, LQKENI. The CDR3 loop is CASSPRGLGTNEKLFF. The CDR3 region has the DNA TGTGCCAGCTCACCCAGAGGGTTGGGAACTAATGAAAAACTGTTTTTT.

V gene TRBV9 combines with J gene TRBJ2-3; weak D call: TRBD1 (6 bases). V lost 1 base, J lost 6 bases, and 9 bases lay in between. Per the germline V gene, CDR1 is SGDLS and CDR2 is YYNGEE. The length of the CDR3 is 13 residues. The CDR3 reads CASSVLQGDTQYF. The DNA for the CDR3 is TGTGCCAGCAGCGTACTGCAGGGGGATACGCAGTATTTT.

The V and J genes are TRBV4-1 and TRBJ1-2; 8 positions match TRBD1. CDR3 length: 17 residues. Germline V gene sequence: CDR1 MGHRA, CDR2 YSYEKL. Trimming cost V 0 bases and J 8 bases; bases outside gene matches: 14. The CDR3 reads CASSQDMQGAQAVGYTF. DNA for the CDR3: TGCGCCAGCAGCCAAGATATGCAGGGGGCCCAGGCCGTAGGCTACACCTTC.

This clone showed up just once. This chain links TRBV5-1 with TRBJ2-7, with 9 bases identical to TRBD1. This CDR3 spans 15 amino acids. Germline CDR1 reads SGHRS; CDR2 reads YFSETQ. V lost 0 bases, J lost 6 bases, and 7 bases stayed unmatched. CDR3 sequence reads: CASSLEGDRVGEQYF. CDR3 sequence (DNA): TGCGCCAGCAGCTTGGAGGGGGACAGGGTAGGCGAGCAGTACTTC. The variable domain in full, with the rest retrieved from reference TRBV5-1 and TRBJ2-7, is KAGVTQTPRYLIKTRGQQVTLSCSPISGHRSVSWYQQTPGQGLQFLFEYFSETQRNKGNFPGRFSGRQFSNSRSEMNVSTLELGDSALYLCASSLEGDRVGEQYFGPGTRLTVT.

This clone was observed a few times. The V call is TRBV10-1, the J call TRBJ1-2; D gene uncertain. Germline-derived CDR1 and CDR2 are WNHNN and SYGVQD (reference sequence). The V and J ends lost 2 bases and 1 base respectively, with 5 bases between them. The CDR3 has 13 residues. The CDR3 nucleotides are TGCGCCAGCAGTGAGAGGGATAACTATGGCTACACCTTC. This encodes CASSERDNYGYTF.

This clone was observed a few times. The chain uses TRBV5-4 and TRBJ2-5; D not resolved. The CDR3 runs to 15 residues. V lost 0 bases, J lost 0 bases, and 9 bases lay in between. Germline CDR1 and CDR2: SGHNT and YYREEE (reference sequence). The DNA of the CDR3 is TGTGCCAGCAGCTTGGAGGCAGAAAACCAAGAGACCCAGTACTTC. It is translated as CASSLEAENQETQYF.

The chain links TRBV7-3 to TRBJ1-1; D possibly corresponds to TRBD1 (6 bases). Germline CDR1 and CDR2: SGHTA and FQGTGA. V lost 6 bases to trimming and J lost 7 bases, with 18 bases between them. The CDR3 covers 14 residues. CDR3 residues: CASRQAGAAGEAFF. The CDR3 coding sequence is TGTGCCAGCAGACAAGCAGGGGCCGCCGGTGAAGCTTTCTTT.

The V call is TRBV4-1, the J call TRBJ1-2; D perhaps matches TRBD1 (6 bases). V lost 2 bases to trimming and J lost 4 bases, with 26 bases between them. The CDR3 loop spans 19 amino acids. CDR1 is MGHRA and CDR2 is YSYEKL in the germline V gene. The CDR3 nucleotides are TGCGCCAGCAGCCAACCCTCCGGGGACAAGGGAAAGGTCCTCTATGGCTACACCTTC. Its protein product is CASSQPSGDKGKVLYGYTF.

V is TRBV6-1 and J is TRBJ2-7; maybe TRBD1 (7 bases). V dropped 4 bases and J dropped 3 bases, with 16 bases sitting between them. Per germline, CDR1 MNHNS and CDR2 SASEGT. The CDR3 loop spans 15 amino acids. CDR3 residues: CASSVEQGGFYEQYF. CDR3 sequence (DNA): TGTGCCAGCAGTGTTGAGCAGGGGGGCTTCTACGAGCAGTACTTC.

V is TRBV5-6 and J is TRBJ2-7; a weak D match, TRBD2 (6 bases). Trimming left V 4 bases short and J 6 bases short, with 20 bases between. The CDR3 is 15 amino acids. CDR1 is SGHDT, CDR2 YYEEEE, per germline. Here the CDR3 DNA reads TGTGCCAGCAGCCCAGACGCCGCGGGGATCGGCGAGCAGTACTTC. Residues: CASSPDAAGIGEQYF. The whole variable domain, remainder taken from reference TRBV5-6 and TRBJ2-7, is DAGVTQSPTHLIKTRGQQVTLRCSPKSGHDTVSWYQQALGQGPQFIFQYYEEEERQRGNFPDRFSGHQFPNYSSELNVNALLLGDSALYLCASSPDAAGIGEQYFGPGTRLTVT.

V is TRBV5-6 and J is TRBJ1-1; no clear D. The CDR3 contains 13 residues. Germline assignment: CDR1 SGHDT and CDR2 YYEEEE. Between the trimmed V and J ends, which lost 6 bases and 5 bases, there was a span of 14 bases. Here the CDR3 reads CASTSIGGTEAFF. The CDR3 DNA reads TGTGCCAGCACCTCCATAGGTGGAACTGAAGCTTTCTTT. Together with reference TRBV5-6 and TRBJ1-1, the CDR3 gives the full variable domain: DAGVTQSPTHLIKTRGQQVTLRCSPKSGHDTVSWYQQALGQGPQFIFQYYEEEERQRGNFPDRFSGHQFPNYSSELNVNALLLGDSALYLCASTSIGGTEAFFGQGTRLTVV.

The J gene is TRBJ2-1, the V gene TRBV7-7, with D unclear. CDR1 SSHAT and CDR2 FNYEAQ come from the germline V gene (reference sequence). This CDR3 has 12 amino acids. Deletions cut 4 bases from V and 7 bases from J, with 8 bases between. CDR3 protein: CASSSTPNEQFF. CDR3 DNA: TGTGCCAGCAGCTCCACCCCGAATGAGCAGTTCTTC.

The V and J genes are TRBV2 and TRBJ1-1; D is undetermined. Germline CDR1 reads SNHLY; CDR2 reads FYNNEI. The V gene lost 3 bases and the J gene lost 3 bases, with 11 bases spanning the gap. CDR3 length equals 14 residues. The CDR3 nucleotides are TGTGCCAGCAGTGAGACAAGGAGGGACACTGAAGCTTTCTTT. Encoded protein: CASSETRRDTEAFF.

J is TRBJ2-6 and V is TRBV6-6, with D possibly matching TRBD2 (5 bases). Trimming removed 7 bases from V and 0 bases from J, with 10 bases in between. The CDR3 contains 15 residues. The V gene's germline CDR1 is MNHNY and CDR2 SVGAGI (reference sequence). The CDR3 coding sequence is TGTGCCAGCACCCAACGGGGCTCTGGGGCCAACGTCCTGACTTTC. Translating gives CASTQRGSGANVLTF.